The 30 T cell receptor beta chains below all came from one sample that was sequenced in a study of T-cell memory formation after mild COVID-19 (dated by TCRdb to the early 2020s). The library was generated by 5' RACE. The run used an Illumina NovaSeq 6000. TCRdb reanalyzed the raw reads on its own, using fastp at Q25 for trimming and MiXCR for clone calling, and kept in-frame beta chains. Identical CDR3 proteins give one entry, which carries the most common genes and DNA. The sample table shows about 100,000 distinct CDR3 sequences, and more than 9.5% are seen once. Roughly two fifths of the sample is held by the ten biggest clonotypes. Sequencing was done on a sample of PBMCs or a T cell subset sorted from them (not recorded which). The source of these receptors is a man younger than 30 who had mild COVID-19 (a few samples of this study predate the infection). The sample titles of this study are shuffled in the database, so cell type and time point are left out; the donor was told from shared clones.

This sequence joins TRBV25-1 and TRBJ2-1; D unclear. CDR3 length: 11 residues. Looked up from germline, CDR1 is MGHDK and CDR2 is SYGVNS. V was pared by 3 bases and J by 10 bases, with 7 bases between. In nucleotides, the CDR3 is TGTGCCAGCAGTGAGATCTCAGAGCAGTTCTTC. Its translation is CASSEISEQFF.

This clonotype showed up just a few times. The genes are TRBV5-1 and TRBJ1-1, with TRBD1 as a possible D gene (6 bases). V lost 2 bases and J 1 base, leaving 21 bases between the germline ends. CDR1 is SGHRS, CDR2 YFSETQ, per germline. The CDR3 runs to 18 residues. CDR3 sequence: CASSLPLGQQLGNTEAFF. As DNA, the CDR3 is TGCGCCAGCAGCTTACCTCTGGGACAACAACTAGGGAACACTGAAGCTTTCTTT.

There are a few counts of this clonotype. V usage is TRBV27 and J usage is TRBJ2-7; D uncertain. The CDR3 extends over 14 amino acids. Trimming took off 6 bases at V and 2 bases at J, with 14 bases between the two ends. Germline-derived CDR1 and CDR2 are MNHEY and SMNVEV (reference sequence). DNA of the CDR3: TGTGCCAGCAGCCTTGTAGGGCGCCCCTACGAGCAGTACTTC. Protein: CASSLVGRPYEQYF.

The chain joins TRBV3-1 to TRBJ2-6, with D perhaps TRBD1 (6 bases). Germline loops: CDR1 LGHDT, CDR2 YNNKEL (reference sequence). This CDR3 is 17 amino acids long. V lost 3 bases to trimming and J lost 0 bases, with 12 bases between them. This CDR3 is CASSHITGNSGANVLTF. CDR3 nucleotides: TGTGCCAGCAGCCACATCACAGGGAACTCTGGGGCCAACGTCCTGACTTTC.

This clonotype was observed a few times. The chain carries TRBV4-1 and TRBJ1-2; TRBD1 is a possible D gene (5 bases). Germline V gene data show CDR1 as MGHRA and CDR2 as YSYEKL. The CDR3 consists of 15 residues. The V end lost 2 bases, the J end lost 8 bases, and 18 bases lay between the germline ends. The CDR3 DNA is TGCGCCAGCAGCCAACGCCGGGACCCACCCTGGGGCTACACCTTC. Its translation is CASSQRRDPPWGYTF.

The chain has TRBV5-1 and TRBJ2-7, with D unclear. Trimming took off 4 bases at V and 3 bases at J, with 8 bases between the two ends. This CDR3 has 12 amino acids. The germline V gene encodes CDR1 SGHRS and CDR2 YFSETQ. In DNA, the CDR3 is TGCGCCAGCAGCGGGGAATTCTACGAGCAGTACTTC. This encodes CASSGEFYEQYF.

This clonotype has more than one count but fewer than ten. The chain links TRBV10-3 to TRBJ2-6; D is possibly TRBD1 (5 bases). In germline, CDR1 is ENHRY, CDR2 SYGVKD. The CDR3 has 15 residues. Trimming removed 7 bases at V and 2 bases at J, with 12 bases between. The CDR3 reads CAITDQGPGANVLTF. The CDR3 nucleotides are TGTGCCATCACGGACCAGGGCCCTGGGGCCAACGTCCTGACTTTC.

The CDR3 sequence is CASSISHSNQPQHF. CDR3 DNA sequence: TGTGCCAGTAGTATCTCTCATAGCAATCAGCCCCAGCATTTT. V is TRBV19 and J is TRBJ1-5; D is ambiguous. CDR3 length equals 14 residues. In germline, CDR1 is LNHDA, CDR2 SQIVND (reference sequence). V was clipped by 3 bases and J by 0 bases, with 6 bases between them.

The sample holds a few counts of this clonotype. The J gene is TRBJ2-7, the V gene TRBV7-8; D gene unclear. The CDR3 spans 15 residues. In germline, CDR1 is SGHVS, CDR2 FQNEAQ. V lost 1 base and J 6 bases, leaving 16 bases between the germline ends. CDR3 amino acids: CASSLGVGHIFEQYV. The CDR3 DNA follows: TGTGCCAGCAGCTTAGGGGTAGGGCACATTTTCGAGCAGTACGTC.

In DNA form, the CDR3 reads TGTGCCACTACAGGGGGCGAAGTCTCAGATACGCAGTATTTT. Protein product: CATTGGEVSDTQYF. The chain joins TRBV10-3 to TRBJ2-3, with 9 nucleotides matching TRBD1. The CDR3 is 14 residues long. The germline V gene has CDR1 ENHRY and CDR2 SYGVKD. J lost 4 bases, V lost 10 bases, and 9 bases had no gene match.

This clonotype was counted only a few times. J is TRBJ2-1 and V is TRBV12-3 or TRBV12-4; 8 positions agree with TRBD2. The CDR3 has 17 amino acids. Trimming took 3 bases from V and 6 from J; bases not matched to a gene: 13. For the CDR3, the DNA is TGTGCCAGCAGTTTTCAACCGGGCCGGGGGACTAGCAATGAGCAGTTCTTC. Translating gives CASSFQPGRGTSNEQFF.

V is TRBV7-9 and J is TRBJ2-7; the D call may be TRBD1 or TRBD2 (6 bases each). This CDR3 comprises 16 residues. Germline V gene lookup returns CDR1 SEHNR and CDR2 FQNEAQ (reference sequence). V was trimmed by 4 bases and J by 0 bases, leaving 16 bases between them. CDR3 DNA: TGTGCCAGCAGCTCAGGGGCCAGCGGGCCCTCCTACGAGCAGTACTTC. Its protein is CASSSGASGPSYEQYF.

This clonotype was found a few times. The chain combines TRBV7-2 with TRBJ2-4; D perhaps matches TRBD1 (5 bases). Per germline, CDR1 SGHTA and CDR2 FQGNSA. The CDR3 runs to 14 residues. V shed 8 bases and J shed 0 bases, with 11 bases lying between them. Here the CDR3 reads CASEAGLAKNIQYF. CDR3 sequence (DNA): TGTGCCAGCGAAGCAGGGCTAGCCAAAAACATTCAGTACTTC.

As DNA, the CDR3 is TGTGCCAGCAGCTTGGGCTCCGAGCCCCAGCATTTT. Residues: CASSLGSEPQHF. This chain joins TRBV7-9 and TRBJ1-5, with unresolved D. Looked up from germline, CDR1 is SEHNR and CDR2 is FQNEAQ (reference sequence). The CDR3 length is 12 residues. V gave up 3 bases and J gave up 8 bases, with 8 bases separating them.

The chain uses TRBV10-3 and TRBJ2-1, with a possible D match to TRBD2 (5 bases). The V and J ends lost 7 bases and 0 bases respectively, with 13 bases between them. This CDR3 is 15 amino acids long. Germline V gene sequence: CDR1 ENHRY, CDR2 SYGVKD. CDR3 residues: CAIKRPGSSYNEQFF. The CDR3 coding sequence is TGTGCCATCAAACGCCCGGGGAGCTCCTACAATGAGCAGTTCTTC.

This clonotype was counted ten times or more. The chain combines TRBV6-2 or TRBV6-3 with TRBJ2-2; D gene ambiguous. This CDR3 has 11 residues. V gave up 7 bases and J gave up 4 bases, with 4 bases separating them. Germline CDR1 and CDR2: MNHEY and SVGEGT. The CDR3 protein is CASTSTGELFF. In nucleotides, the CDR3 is TGTGCCAGCACCTCCACCGGGGAGCTGTTTTTT.

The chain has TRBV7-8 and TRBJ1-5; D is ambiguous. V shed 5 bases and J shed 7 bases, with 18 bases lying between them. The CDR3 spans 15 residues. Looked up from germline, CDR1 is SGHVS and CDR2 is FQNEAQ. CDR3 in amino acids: CASSGEGGSSQPQHF. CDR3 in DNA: TGTGCCAGCAGCGGAGAGGGCGGCTCCTCCCAGCCCCAGCATTTT.

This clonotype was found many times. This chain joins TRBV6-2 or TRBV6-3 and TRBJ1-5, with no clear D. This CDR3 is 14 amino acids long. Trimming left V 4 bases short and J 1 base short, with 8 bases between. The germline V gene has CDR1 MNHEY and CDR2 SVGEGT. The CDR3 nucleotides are TGTGCCAGCAGTTCCGCTATAAGCAATCAGCCCCAGCATTTT. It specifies CASSSAISNQPQHF.

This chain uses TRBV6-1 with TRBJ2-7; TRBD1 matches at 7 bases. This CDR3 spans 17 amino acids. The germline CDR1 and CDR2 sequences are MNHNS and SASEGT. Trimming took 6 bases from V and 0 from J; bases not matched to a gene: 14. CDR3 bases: TGTGCCAGCAGCACCGGGACAGCTTTTAGGCACTCCTACGAGCAGTACTTC. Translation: CASSTGTAFRHSYEQYF.

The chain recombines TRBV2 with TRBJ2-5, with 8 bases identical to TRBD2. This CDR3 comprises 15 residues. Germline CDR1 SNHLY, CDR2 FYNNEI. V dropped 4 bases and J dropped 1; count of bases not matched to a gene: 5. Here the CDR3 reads CASSGLAGGQETQYF. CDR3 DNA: TGTGCCAGCAGTGGCCTCGCGGGGGGCCAAGAGACCCAGTACTTC.

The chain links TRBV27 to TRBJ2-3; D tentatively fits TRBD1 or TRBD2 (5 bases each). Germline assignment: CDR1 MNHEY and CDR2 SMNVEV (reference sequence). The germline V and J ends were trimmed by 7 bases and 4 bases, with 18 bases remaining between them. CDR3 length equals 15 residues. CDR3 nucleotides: TGTGCCAGCACCCTACTGGGGGATAGTCCAGATACGCAGTATTTT. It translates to CASTLLGDSPDTQYF.

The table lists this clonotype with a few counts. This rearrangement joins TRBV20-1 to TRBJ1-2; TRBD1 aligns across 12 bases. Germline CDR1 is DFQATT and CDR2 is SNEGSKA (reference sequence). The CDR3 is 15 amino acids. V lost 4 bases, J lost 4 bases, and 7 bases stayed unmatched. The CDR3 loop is CSAKDRDRGLYGYTF. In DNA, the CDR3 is TGCAGTGCTAAGGACCGGGACAGGGGGCTCTATGGCTACACCTTC.

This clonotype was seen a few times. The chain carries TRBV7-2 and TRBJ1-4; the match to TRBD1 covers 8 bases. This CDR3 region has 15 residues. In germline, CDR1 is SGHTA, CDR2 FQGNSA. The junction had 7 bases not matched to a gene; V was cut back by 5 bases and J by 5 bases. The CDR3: CASSDRTGRNEKLFF. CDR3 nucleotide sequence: TGTGCCAGCAGCGATCGGACAGGGAGGAATGAAAAACTGTTTTTT.

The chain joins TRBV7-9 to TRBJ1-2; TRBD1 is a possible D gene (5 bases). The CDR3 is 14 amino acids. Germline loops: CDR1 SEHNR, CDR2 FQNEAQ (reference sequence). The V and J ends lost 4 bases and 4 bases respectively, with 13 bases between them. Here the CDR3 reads CASSSRQKPYGYTF. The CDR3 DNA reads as TGTGCCAGCAGCTCCCGACAGAAACCCTATGGCTACACCTTC.

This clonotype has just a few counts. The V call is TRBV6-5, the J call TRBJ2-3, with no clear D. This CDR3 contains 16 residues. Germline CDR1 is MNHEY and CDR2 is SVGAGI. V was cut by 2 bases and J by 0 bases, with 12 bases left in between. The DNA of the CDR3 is TGTGCCAGCAGTTACGGGCTAGACTCTAGCACAGATACGCAGTATTTT. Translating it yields CASSYGLDSSTDTQYF.

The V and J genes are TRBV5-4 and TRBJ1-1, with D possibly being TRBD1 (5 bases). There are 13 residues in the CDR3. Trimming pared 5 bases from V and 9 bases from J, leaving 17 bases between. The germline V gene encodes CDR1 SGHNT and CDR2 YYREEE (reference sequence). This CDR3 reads CASRGTDARQAFF. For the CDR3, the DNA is TGTGCCAGCAGAGGGACGGATGCCCGCCAAGCTTTCTTT.

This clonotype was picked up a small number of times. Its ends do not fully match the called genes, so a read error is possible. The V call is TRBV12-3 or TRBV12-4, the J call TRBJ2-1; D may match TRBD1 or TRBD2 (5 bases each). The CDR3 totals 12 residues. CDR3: CASSWGYSEQFF. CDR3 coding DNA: TGTGCCAGCAGTTGGGGGTACAGTGAGCAGTTCTTC.

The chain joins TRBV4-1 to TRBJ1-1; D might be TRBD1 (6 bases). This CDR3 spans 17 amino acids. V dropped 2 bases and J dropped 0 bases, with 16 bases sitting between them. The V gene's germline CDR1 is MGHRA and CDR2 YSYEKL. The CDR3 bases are TGCGCCAGCAGCCAACTATGGGGGGCAGACATGAACACTGAAGCTTTCTTT. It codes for CASSQLWGADMNTEAFF.

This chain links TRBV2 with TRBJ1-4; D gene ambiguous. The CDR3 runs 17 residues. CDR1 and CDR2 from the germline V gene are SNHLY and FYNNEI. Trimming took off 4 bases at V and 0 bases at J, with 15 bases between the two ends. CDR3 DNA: TGTGCCAGCAGTGGGTCAGCCGCATATACAACTAATGAAAAACTGTTTTTT. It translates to CASSGSAAYTTNEKLFF.

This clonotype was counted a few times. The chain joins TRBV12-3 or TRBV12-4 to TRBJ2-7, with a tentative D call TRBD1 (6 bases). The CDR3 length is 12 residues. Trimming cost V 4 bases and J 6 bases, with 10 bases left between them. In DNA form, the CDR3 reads TGTGCCAGCAGTTACGGGACACCCGAGCAGTACTTC. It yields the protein CASSYGTPEQYF.